Below are 9 T cell receptor beta chains sequenced from a single sample in a study of radiation and T cells in renal cell carcinoma. Clones were sequenced by immunoSEQ multiplex PCR, and TCRdb holds only the in-frame ones, with some missing. The data contain over 120,000 clones, 80% to 90% of them singletons. Time point noted: blood 4 weeks post-SBRT, at nephrectomy. Treatment indicated: 15 Gy SBRT to primary tumor, nephrectomy 4 weeks later. The input for sequencing was blood, taken from a patient whose treatment included radiotherapy and nephrectomy. These receptors came from a woman aged 45-59 years with renal cell carcinoma.

J is TRBJ2-7 and V is TRBV19; possibly TRBD1 or TRBD2 for D (5 bases each). The CDR3 contains 13 residues. V lost 6 bases, J lost 2 bases, and 11 bases lay in between. In germline, CDR1 is LNHDA, CDR2 SQIVND (reference sequence). CDR3 DNA sequence: TGTGCCAGTAGCCCCGGGACCCCCTACGAGCAGTACTTC. It translates to CASSPGTPYEQYF.

The genes are TRBV4-1 and TRBJ2-5; 15 nucleotides align to TRBD2. The ends lost 2 bases at V and 5 bases at J; junction bases unmatched: 3. CDR3 length: 16 amino acids. Germline V lookup: CDR1 MGHRA, CDR2 YSYEKL. CDR3 sequence: CASSQTGLAGGETQYF. CDR3 nucleotides: TGCGCCAGCAGCCAAACCGGACTAGCGGGAGGGGAGACCCAGTACTTC.

The rearrangement joins TRBV5-1 to TRBJ2-2; D gene ambiguous. Per the germline V gene, CDR1 is SGHRS and CDR2 is YFSETQ. Deletions cut 4 bases from V and 2 bases from J, with 9 bases between. The CDR3 spans 14 residues. The CDR3 loop reads CASSVRTNTGELFF. The CDR3 nucleotides read TGCGCCAGCAGCGTCCGGACCAACACCGGGGAGCTGTTTTTT.

The rearrangement links TRBV2 to TRBJ1-5, with 11 bases aligning to TRBD1. This CDR3 region has 15 residues. After removal of 3 bases from V and 4 bases from J, the junction contained 2 bases not matched to a gene. CDR1 and CDR2 (germline): SNHLY, FYNNEI. CDR3 sequence (DNA): TGTGCCAGCAGTGATGGGACAGGGGGGAATCAGCCCCAGCATTTT. This gives the protein CASSDGTGGNQPQHF.

This clone was found a few times. CDR3 sequence reads: CASSVGDSGTYEQYF. CDR3 nucleotide sequence: TGTGCCAGCAGCGTAGGCGATAGCGGAACCTACGAGCAGTACTTC. V gene TRBV9 combines with J gene TRBJ2-7; a weak D match, TRBD2 (6 bases). This CDR3 spans 15 amino acids. Trimming cost V 0 bases and J 2 bases, with 12 bases left between them. Germline V gene data show CDR1 as SGDLS and CDR2 as YYNGEE.

In this sample, this clone turned up a few times. This rearrangement joins TRBV7-9 to TRBJ2-7; 8 nucleotides agree with TRBD2. The germline CDR1 and CDR2 sequences are SEHNR and FQNEAQ (reference sequence). The CDR3 loop spans 15 amino acids. V dropped 5 bases and J dropped 2; count of bases not matched to a gene: 8. The CDR3 reads CASSPRTSSPYEQYF. CDR3 DNA sequence: TGTGCCAGCAGCCCCCGGACTAGCAGTCCCTACGAGCAGTACTTC.

The chain couples TRBV19 to TRBJ1-4, with D possibly TRBD1 on 6 matching bases. CDR3 size: 15 residues. The V gene lost 4 bases and the J gene lost 8 bases, with 17 bases spanning the gap. From germline, CDR1 is LNHDA and CDR2 SQIVND (reference sequence). The CDR3 is CASSRQANEVEKLFF. Here the CDR3 DNA reads TGTGCCAGTAGTAGACAGGCCAACGAGGTGGAAAAACTGTTTTTT.

The chain uses TRBV5-5 and TRBJ2-7, with D perhaps TRBD1 (6 bases). Trimming removed 0 bases at V and 2 bases at J, with 18 bases between. Germline V lookup: CDR1 SGHKS, CDR2 YYEKEE (reference sequence). The CDR3 spans 17 residues. CDR3 sequence reads: CASSLEAGVFATYEQYF. DNA of the CDR3: TGTGCCAGCAGCTTGGAAGCAGGGGTGTTCGCTACCTACGAGCAGTACTTC.

The chain is built from TRBV19 and TRBJ1-5; D is possibly TRBD1 (6 bases). The CDR3 is 15 amino acids. Germline values: CDR1 LNHDA, CDR2 SQIVND (reference sequence). Trimming stripped 2 bases from V and 4 bases from J, with 12 bases between. The CDR3 reads CASSINREANQPQHF. The CDR3, as DNA: TGTGCCAGTAGTATAAACAGGGAGGCAAATCAGCCCCAGCATTTT.